The T cell receptor (beta chain) described here comes from a study of T cells in Graves' hyperthyroidism and ophthalmopathy (dated 2019 in TCRdb). Looking at the study overall: Peripheral blood samples were taken at initial diagnosis, before any treatment was given. A discovery cohort of about a hundred patients, fewer than 50 with Graves' ophthalmopathy and more than 55 with stable Graves' hyperthyroidism, was used to find distinguishing TCR V-J signatures. Whether ophthalmopathy could be predicted prospectively was tested in an independent validation cohort made up of under 20 hyperthyroidism patients plus 17 patients who later progressed to ophthalmopathy. The approximately 100 discovery patients were divided at random into training and test sets in a 7:3 ratio. The study also compared thyroid tissue and blood T-cell repertoires from roughly 6 Graves' hyperthyroidism patients. Once sampling was done, hyperthyroidism patients were given methimazole at a starting dose of 30 mg daily, whereas ophthalmopathy patients were given high-dose intravenous methylprednisolone. According to the paper, TCR Vbeta CDR3 sequencing was carried out on 135 peripheral blood samples, which came from under 50 ophthalmopathy, about 75 hyperthyroidism and about 17 progressor patients. General conclusions and limits of the study: A model built on a 13 V-J signature distinguished ophthalmopathy from stable hyperthyroidism, reaching approximately 89% sensitivity and about 81% specificity in cross-validation and 80%/75% in testing. Most expanded thyroid clonotypes (frequency above 0.001) were also found in blood, which suggests that blood repertoires may mirror thyroid immune responses. No statistical method was used to set the sample size in advance, and investigators knew the group allocation. During validation, the model predicted progression to ophthalmopathy a median of about 6.5 months ahead of onset, with roughly 65% sensitivity and roughly 75% specificity.

The CDR3, from cysteine to phenylalanine, totals 16 residues. Kept here is only the CDR3 DNA, which spans 48 bases and is read in frame from base 1. V is reduced by 3 bases and J by 3 bases, leaving a spacing of 14 bases between them. CDR1 and CDR2 were assigned from the germline V gene as KGHDR and SFDVKD. Ophthalmopathy patients had moderately to severely active disease, Clinical Activity Score of at least 3, NOSPECS grade of at least 4, and duration under 3 months. Patients with uncontrolled infections, other autoimmune diseases, pregnancy or lactation were excluded. Diagnoses were established on the basis of clinical symptoms, serum thyroxine and TRAb, thyroid ultrasound, and orbital computed tomography. PBMCs were separated from roughly 9.6 ml of fresh peripheral blood using Ficoll-Paque density gradient centrifugation. Trizol reagent was used to extract total RNA, and RNA quality was then checked on an Agilent 2100 Bioanalyzer.

TCR beta CDR3 regions were amplified from RNA transcripts. A first-round RT-PCR of the TCR CDR3 used the HTBI primer set with the Qiagen OneStep RT-PCR kit. A second multiplex PCR round built the libraries, followed by size selection and purification. Sequencing of the libraries was done on an Illumina HiSeq2000 using paired-end 100 bp reads. Turning to the authors' computational methods: SOAPnuke was used to process the raw data, removing reads that contained adapters or uncalled bases, had a mean Phred below 15, or lacked an exact match to the constant primer or identifier. COPE v1.2.5 was used to merge the high-quality paired reads, and each unique nucleotide sequence was defined as a clonotype. MiTCR v1.1 was used to align the clonotypes against IMGT TRBV, TRBD and TRBJ reference segments. The analysis included only V-J combinations with a frequency above 0.0001, which together covered approximately 99% of the repertoires. A TCS score was defined as the ratio between F50 (clonal expansion) and ExV (chaos), using BLOSUM62-based TCRdist between CDR3 peptides within each V-J. Welch's t-statistics and random forest reduced around 550 V-J features to 10 to 15, which were used in a naive Bayes classifier (R e1071). TCRdb reanalyzed the raw reads on its own, using fastp at Q25 for trimming and MiXCR for clone calling, and kept in-frame beta chains. CDR3 protein sequences are deduplicated, and each keeps its most common genes and DNA. TCRdb, not the authors, supplied the V and J calls. For this sample the table gives about 300,000 distinct CDR3 sequences, of which less than 20% were detected only once. The ten largest account for 35% to 45% of the sample.

Notes on this clonotype: The clone's antigen remains unknown. No quality values exist for individual bases; no much larger clone is one base distant.

This TCR was sampled from a man between 45 and 60 years old with Graves' ophthalmopathy. The chain is made from TRBV24-1 and TRBJ1-5; TRBD1 is possibly the D segment (5 matching bases). Sequencing input: blood. The DNA sequence is given as TGTGCCACCAGTGATCCGGGACCTGGCGCCAATCAGCCCCAGCATTTT. This yields the protein CATSDPGPGANQPQHF.